Included here is one T cell receptor (beta chain) sequence, with context. Germline CDR1 DFQATT, CDR2 SNEGSKA (reference sequence). The CDR3 length is 17 residues. The ends lost 3 bases at V and 4 bases at J; junction bases unmatched: 3. This entry is derived from a study of blood T cell repertoires in COVID-19. Turning to the study itself: Sources were T cells, B-cell-depleted T cells, or PBMCs; the material itself was cDNA or gDNA.

Some clones are missing from TCRdb's copy, which holds only in-frame ones; the method was immunoSEQ multiplex PCR. The sample carries 150,000 to 170,000 clones, around four fifths recorded once. The sequence was collected from a woman older than 75 with acute or convalescent COVID-19. This chain links TRBV20-1 with TRBJ2-6; 16 bases fit TRBD2. Sequences were obtained from peripheral blood. The CDR3, as DNA: TGCAGTGCTAGTCCGGGACTAGCGGGAGGGGGGGCCAACGTCCTGACTTTC. Its translation is CSASPGLAGGGANVLTF.